A single sample is the source of the 7 T cell receptor beta chains below, sequenced in a study of glioma-infiltrating T cells. Amplification of TCR alpha and beta CDR3 regions from RNA used iRepertoire nested multiplex PCR. TCRdb processed the multiplex PCR reads anew with MiXCR; each CDR3 protein has one entry. The top ten hold approximately 43% of the sample, which has over 90,000 distinct CDR3 sequences, approximately 28% seen once. The sample consisted of glioma tissue, nonneoplastic brain tissue, or PBMCs (not recorded which). The receptors here all came from a human donor with low-grade glioma or glioblastoma, undergoing nonglioma brain surgery, or in good health (not recorded which).

Points on this clonotype: This may arise from a read error, as a much more abundant clone is one base away. The chain couples TRBV10-3 to TRBJ1-2; D perhaps matches TRBD1 (5 bases). Between the trimmed V and J ends, which lost 4 bases and 4 bases, there was a span of 13 bases. Germline lookup yields CDR1 ENHRY and CDR2 SYGVKD. The CDR3 is made up of 14 amino acids. CDR3 in amino acids: CAISATEQSYGYTF. For the CDR3, the DNA is TGTGCCATCAGTGCGACAGAACAATCCTATGGCTACACCTTC.

This clonotype has ten or more counts. The rearrangement links TRBV4-3 to TRBJ2-7; D may be TRBD1 (6 bases). This CDR3 comprises 13 residues. The germline V gene has CDR1 LGHNA and CDR2 YSLEER. V was trimmed by 1 base and J by 7 bases, leaving 11 bases between them. The CDR3 DNA is TGCGCCAGCAGCCAAGGGACAGCAACGGAGCAGTACTTC. It codes for CASSQGTATEQYF.

The chain links TRBV5-5 to TRBJ2-5, with D tentatively TRBD2 (6 bases). The germline V gene encodes CDR1 SGHKS and CDR2 YYEKEE (reference sequence). The CDR3 has 14 residues. Trimming cost V 3 bases and J 5 bases, with 14 bases left between them. As DNA, the CDR3 is TGTGCCAGCAGCTCGGGACTCTCGGATGAGACCCAGTACTTC. Its protein product is CASSSGLSDETQYF.

This clonotype was seen ten or more times. The genes are TRBV20-1 and TRBJ2-1; D unclear. This CDR3 spans 11 amino acids. Germline CDR1 reads DFQATT; CDR2 reads SNEGSKA (reference sequence). V was cut by 3 bases and J by 10 bases, with 10 bases left in between. Here the CDR3 reads CSASVPSEQFF. CDR3 bases: TGCAGTGCTAGCGTCCCCTCGGAGCAGTTCTTC.

The sample holds many counts of this clonotype. The chain has TRBV27 and TRBJ1-5, with unresolved D. The CDR3 has 21 amino acids. The germline V and J ends were trimmed by 3 bases and 3 bases, with 30 bases remaining between them. CDR1 and CDR2 from the germline V gene are MNHEY and SMNVEV (reference sequence). CDR3 DNA: TGTGCCAGCAGTTTTAGCGGAGGTGGGAGGGCAAGAGGCGTCCCCAATCAGCCCCAGCATTTT. Translating gives CASSFSGGGRARGVPNQPQHF.

This clonotype was observed many times. CDR3 sequence: CASSFGGHTYEQYF. As DNA, the CDR3 is TGTGCCAGCAGTTTCGGGGGCCATACCTACGAGCAGTACTTC. The chain carries TRBV6-1 and TRBJ2-7, with D possibly being TRBD1 or TRBD2 (6 bases each). The CDR3 is 14 amino acids. The germline CDR1 and CDR2 sequences are MNHNS and SASEGT. The V and J ends lost 5 bases and 2 bases respectively, with 13 bases between them.

Comment on this clonotype: A much larger clone lies a single base off, so this may be a read error. This chain connects TRBV7-2 to TRBJ1-5, with D perhaps TRBD1 (6 bases). Germline V gives CDR1 SGHTA, CDR2 FQGNSA. Trimming shortened V by 4 bases and J by 5 bases, and 24 bases separated the two germline ends. CDR3 length: 18 amino acids. The CDR3 nucleotides are TGTGCCAGCAGCTCATATCCCGGGACACGGTGGCTCCATCAGCCCCAGCATTTT. This encodes CASSSYPGTRWLHQPQHF.